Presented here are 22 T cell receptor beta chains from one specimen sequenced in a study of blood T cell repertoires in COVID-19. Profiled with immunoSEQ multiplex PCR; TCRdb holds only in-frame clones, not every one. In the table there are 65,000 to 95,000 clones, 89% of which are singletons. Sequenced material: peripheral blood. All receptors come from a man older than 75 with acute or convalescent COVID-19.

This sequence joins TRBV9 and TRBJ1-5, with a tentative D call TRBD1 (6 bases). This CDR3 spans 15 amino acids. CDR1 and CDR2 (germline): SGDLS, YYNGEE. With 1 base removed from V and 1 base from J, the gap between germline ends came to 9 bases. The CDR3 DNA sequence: TGTGCCAGCAGCGTATCAGGGGCGAGCAATCAGCCCCAGCATTTT. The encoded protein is CASSVSGASNQPQHF.

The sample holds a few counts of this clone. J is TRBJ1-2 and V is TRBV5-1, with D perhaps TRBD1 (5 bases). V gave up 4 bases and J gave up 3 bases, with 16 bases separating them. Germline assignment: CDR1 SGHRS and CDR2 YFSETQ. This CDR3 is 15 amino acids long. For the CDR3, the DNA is TGCGCCAGCAGCCAAGACCCGGGACTTGACTATGGCTACACCTTC. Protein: CASSQDPGLDYGYTF.

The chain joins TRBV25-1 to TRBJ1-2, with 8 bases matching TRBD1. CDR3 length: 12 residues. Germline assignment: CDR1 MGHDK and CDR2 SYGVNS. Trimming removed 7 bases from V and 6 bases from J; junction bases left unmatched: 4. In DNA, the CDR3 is TGTGCCAGCAAGGGACAGGTTCATGGCTACACCTTC. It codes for CASKGQVHGYTF.

The CDR3 protein is CASSDPQLGQGSRNEQFF. The CDR3, as DNA: TGTGCCAGCAGTGATCCTCAACTCGGACAGGGGAGTCGCAATGAGCAGTTCTTC. The rearrangement joins TRBV25-1 to TRBJ2-1; 9 bases map to TRBD1. J was trimmed by 6 bases and V by 3 bases; bases with no gene match: 15. The germline CDR1 and CDR2 sequences are MGHDK and SYGVNS. This CDR3 contains 18 residues.

The CDR3 here is CASSDVTGGNTEAFF. CDR3 sequence (DNA): TGTGCCAGCAGTGACGTTACAGGGGGGAACACTGAAGCTTTCTTT. The V gene is TRBV6-4, the J gene TRBJ1-1; 8 bases are a match to TRBD1. This CDR3 has 15 amino acids. V was clipped by 2 bases and J by 1 base; unmatched bases: 3. Germline-derived CDR1 and CDR2 are MRHNA and SNTAGT.

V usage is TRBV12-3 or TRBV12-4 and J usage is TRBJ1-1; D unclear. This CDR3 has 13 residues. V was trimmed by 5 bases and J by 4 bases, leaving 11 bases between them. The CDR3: CASSIRAGTEAFF. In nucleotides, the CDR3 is TGTGCCAGCAGTATAAGGGCGGGCACTGAAGCTTTCTTT.

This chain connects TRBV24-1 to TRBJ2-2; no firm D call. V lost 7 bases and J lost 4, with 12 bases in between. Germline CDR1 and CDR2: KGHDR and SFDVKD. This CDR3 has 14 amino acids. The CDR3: CATRPTRGTGELFF. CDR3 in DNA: TGTGCCACCAGGCCGACCCGCGGCACCGGGGAGCTGTTTTTT.

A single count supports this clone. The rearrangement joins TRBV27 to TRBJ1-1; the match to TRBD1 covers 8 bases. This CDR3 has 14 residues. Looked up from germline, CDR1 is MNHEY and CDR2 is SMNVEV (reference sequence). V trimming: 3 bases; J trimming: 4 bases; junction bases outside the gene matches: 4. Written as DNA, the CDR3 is TGTGCCAGCAGTTTCAGGGGGCTCGGCACTGAAGCTTTCTTT. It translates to CASSFRGLGTEAFF.

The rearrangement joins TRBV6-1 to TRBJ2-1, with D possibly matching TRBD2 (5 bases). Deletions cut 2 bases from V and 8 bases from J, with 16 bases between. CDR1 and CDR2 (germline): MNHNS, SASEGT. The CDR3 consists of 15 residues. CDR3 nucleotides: TGTGCCAGCAGTGAATCCCCCACTAGAGTCTATGAGCAGTTCTTC. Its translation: CASSESPTRVYEQFF.

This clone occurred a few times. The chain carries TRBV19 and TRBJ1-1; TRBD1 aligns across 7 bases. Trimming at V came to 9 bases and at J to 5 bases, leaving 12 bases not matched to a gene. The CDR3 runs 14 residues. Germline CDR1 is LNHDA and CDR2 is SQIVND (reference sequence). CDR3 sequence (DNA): TGTGCCAGCACGGACAGGTCCACGGGTACTGAAGCTTTCTTT. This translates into CASTDRSTGTEAFF.

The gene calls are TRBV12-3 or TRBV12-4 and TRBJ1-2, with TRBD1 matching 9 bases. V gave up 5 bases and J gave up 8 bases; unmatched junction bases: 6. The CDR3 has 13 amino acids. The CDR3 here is CASSQDRGKGYTF. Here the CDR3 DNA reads TGTGCCAGCAGTCAGGACAGGGGTAAAGGCTACACCTTC.

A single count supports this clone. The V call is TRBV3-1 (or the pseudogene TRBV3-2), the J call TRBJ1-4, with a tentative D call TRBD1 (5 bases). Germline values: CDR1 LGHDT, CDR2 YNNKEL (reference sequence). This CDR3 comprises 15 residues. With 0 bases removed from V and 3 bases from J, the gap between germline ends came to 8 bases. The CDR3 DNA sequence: TGTGCCAGCAGCCAAGACAGGGTTGCTAATGAAAAACTGTTTTTT. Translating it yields CASSQDRVANEKLFF.

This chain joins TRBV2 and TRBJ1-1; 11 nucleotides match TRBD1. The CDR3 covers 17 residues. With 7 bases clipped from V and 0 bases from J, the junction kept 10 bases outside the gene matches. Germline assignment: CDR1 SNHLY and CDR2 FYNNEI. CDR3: CASNSGGQGAMNTEAFF. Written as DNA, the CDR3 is TGTGCCAGCAATAGCGGAGGACAGGGGGCGATGAACACTGAAGCTTTCTTT. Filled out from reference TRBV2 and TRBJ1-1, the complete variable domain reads EPEVTQTPSHQVTQMGQEVILRCVPISNHLYFYWYRQILGQKVEFLVSFYNNEISEKSEIFDDQFSVERPDGSNFTLKIRSTKLEDSAMYFCASNSGGQGAMNTEAFFGQGTRLTVV.

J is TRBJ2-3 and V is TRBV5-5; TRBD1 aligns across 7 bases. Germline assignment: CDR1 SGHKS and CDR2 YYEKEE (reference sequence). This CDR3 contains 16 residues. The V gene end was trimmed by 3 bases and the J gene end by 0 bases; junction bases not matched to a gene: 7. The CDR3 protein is CASSSRQGGSTDTQYF. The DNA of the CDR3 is TGTGCCAGCAGCTCCCGACAGGGCGGAAGCACAGATACGCAGTATTTT.

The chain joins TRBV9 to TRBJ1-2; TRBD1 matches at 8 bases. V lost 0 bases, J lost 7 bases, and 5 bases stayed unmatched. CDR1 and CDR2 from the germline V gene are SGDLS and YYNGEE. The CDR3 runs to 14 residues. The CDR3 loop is CASSVEQGAVGYTF. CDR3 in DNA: TGTGCCAGCAGCGTAGAGCAGGGGGCAGTTGGCTACACCTTC.

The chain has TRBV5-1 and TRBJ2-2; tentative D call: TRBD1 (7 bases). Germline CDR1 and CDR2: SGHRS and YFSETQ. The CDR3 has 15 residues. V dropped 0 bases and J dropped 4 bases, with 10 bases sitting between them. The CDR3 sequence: CASSLAGGGTGELFF. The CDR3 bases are TGCGCCAGCAGCTTGGCAGGGGGAGGCACCGGGGAGCTGTTTTTT.

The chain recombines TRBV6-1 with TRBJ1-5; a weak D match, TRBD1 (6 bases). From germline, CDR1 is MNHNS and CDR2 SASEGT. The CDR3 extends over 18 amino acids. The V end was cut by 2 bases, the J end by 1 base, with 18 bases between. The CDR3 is CASSESGEGFPSNQPQHF. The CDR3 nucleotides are TGTGCCAGCAGTGAATCAGGGGAGGGGTTTCCGAGCAATCAGCCCCAGCATTTT.

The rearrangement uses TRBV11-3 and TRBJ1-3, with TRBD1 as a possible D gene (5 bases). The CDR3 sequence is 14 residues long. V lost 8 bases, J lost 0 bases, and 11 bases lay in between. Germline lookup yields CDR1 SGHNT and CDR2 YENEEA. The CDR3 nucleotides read TGTGCCAGCTCGCAGGGCCTCTCTGGAAACACCATATATTTT. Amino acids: CASSQGLSGNTIYF.

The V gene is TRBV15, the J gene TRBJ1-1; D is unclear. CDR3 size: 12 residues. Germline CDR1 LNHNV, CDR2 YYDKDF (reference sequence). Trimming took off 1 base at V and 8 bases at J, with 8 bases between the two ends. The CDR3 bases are TGTGCCACCAGCAGAGGGGCTGGAGAAGCTTTCTTT. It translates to CATSRGAGEAFF.

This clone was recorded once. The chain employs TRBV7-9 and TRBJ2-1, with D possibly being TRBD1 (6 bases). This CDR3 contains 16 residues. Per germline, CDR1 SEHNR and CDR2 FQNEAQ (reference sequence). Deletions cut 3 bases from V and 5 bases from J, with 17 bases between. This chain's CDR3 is CASSLVGAASHNEQFF. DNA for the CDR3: TGTGCCAGCAGCTTGGTGGGGGCTGCTAGCCACAATGAGCAGTTCTTC.

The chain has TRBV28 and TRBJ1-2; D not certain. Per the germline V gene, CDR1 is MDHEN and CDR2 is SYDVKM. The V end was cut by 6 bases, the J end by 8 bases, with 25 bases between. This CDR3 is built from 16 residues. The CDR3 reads CASRIRGSGVEGGYTF. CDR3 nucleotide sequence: TGTGCCAGCAGAATTAGAGGCAGCGGGGTGGAGGGAGGCTACACCTTC.

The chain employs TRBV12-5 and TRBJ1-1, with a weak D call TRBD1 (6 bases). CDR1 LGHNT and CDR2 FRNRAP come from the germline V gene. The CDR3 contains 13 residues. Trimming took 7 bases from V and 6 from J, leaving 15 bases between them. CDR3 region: CASAPGESPEAFF. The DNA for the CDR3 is TGTGCTAGTGCTCCAGGGGAATCCCCTGAAGCTTTCTTT. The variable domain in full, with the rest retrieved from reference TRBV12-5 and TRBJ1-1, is DARVTQTPRHKVTEMGQEVTMRCQPILGHNTVFWYRQTMMQGLELLAYFRNRAPLDDSGMPKDRFSAEMPDATLATLKIQPSEPRDSAVYFCASAPGESPEAFFGQGTRLTVV.